This T cell receptor beta chain was sequenced in a study of control samples from healthy donors and cancer patients. Trimming removed 2 bases from V and 4 bases from J, with 14 bases in between. Germline CDR1 and CDR2: GTSNPN and SVGIG (reference sequence). The CDR3 contains 14 residues. Only in-frame clones appear in the TCRdb table, and some are missing; sequencing was by immunoSEQ multiplex PCR. There are 95,000 to 150,000 clones in the sample; 70% to 90% occur only once, and approximately 37% lies in the top ten. This chain uses TRBV30 with TRBJ1-1; a weak D match, TRBD1 (5 bases). Material: blood. This TCR derives from a man between 45 and 60 years old in good health. In DNA form, the CDR3 reads TGTGCCTGGAGTCCCCAGGGAAGGGTCACTGAAGCTTTCTTT. This encodes CAWSPQGRVTEAFF. The full variable domain, with the rest looked up from reference TRBV30 and TRBJ1-1, is SQTIHQWPATLVQPVGSPLSLECTVEGTSNPNLYWYRQAAGRGLQLLFYSVGIGQISSEVPQNLSASRPQDRQFILSSKKLLLSDSGFYLCAWSPQGRVTEAFFGQGTRLTVV.